The rows below give T cell receptor beta chains drawn from one sample of a study of shared clonotypes between healthy human individuals. Produced via immunoSEQ multiplex PCR; TCRdb's table is partial and in-frame only. The sample includes 400,000 to 600,000 clones, around 79% of them seen just once. The specimen was PBMCs. Source of these receptors: a woman in her 40s in good health. Some clones in this sample may be carry-over from other donors' samples. Both conserved end residues are part of each CDR3. A D gene is named only where the DNA matches it firmly. Size is stated for part of the rows, as once, few or many counts, or as a class when the clone is expanded.

NA	TRBV11-2	NA	TRBJ2-4	CASSSGQNIAKNIQYF	TGTGCCAGCAGCTCGGGGCAGAATATAGCCAAAAACATTCAGTACTTC
TRBD1	TRBV2	NA	TRBJ2-5	CASRDPGTGRQTQYF	TGTGCCAGCAGGGATCCCGGGACAGGGAGGCAGACCCAGTACTTC
NA	TRBV5-4	NA	TRBJ1-1	CASAGVNTEAFF	TGTGCCAGCGCAGGGGTGAACACTGAAGCTTTCTTT
NA	TRBV5-1	NA	TRBJ2-1	CASSLAGTLNNEQFF	TGCGCCAGCAGCTTGGCCGGGACCCTTAACAATGAGCAGTTCTTC
NA	TRBV5-1	NA	TRBJ2-1	CASSFLETFYNEQFF	TGCGCCAGCAGCTTCTTGGAGACTTTTTACAATGAGCAGTTCTTC
TRBD2	TRBV7-3	NA	TRBJ2-1	CASSPSTSGSIYNEQFF	TGTGCCAGCAGCCCTTCGACTAGCGGGAGTATCTACAATGAGCAGTTCTTC
TRBD1	TRBV4-1	NA	TRBJ2-7	CASSQDGQGGSYEQYF	TGCGCCAGCAGCCAGGACGGACAGGGGGGATCCTACGAGCAGTACTTC
NA	TRBV4-1	NA	TRBJ2-7	CASSQDSGDSYEQYF	TGCGCCAGCAGCCAAGACTCCGGGGACTCCTACGAGCAGTACTTC
TRBD1	TRBV9	NA	TRBJ2-7	CASSVEGAGYEQYF	TGTGCCAGCAGCGTAGAGGGGGCAGGGTACGAGCAGTACTTC
TRBD2	TRBV2	NA	TRBJ2-7	CASSGRTRYEQYF	TGTGCCAGCAGCGGGAGGACCCGGTACGAGCAGTACTTC
NA	TRBV14	NA	TRBJ1-3	CASSPRGGTFGNTIYF	TGTGCCAGCAGCCCCCGGGGAGGCACCTTTGGAAACACCATATATTTT
NA	TRBV19	NA	TRBJ1-5	CASRSRSGAAQPQHF	TGTGCCAGTAGATCCCGTAGCGGAGCAGCTCAGCCCCAGCATTTT
TRBD1	TRBV28	NA	TRBJ1-6	CASSGTGAPLHF	TGTGCCAGCAGCGGAACAGGGGCACCCCTCCACTTT
TRBD2	TRBV9	NA	TRBJ2-1	CASSVGGTSVHEQFF	TGTGCCAGCAGCGTAGGAGGGACTAGCGTACATGAGCAGTTCTTC
NA	TRBV7-2	NA	TRBJ2-1	CASSFGGPSSYNEQFF	TGTGCCAGCAGCTTCGGAGGACCTAGCTCCTACAATGAGCAGTTCTTC
NA	TRBV7-2	NA	TRBJ1-2	CASSFGTTNYGYTF	TGTGCCAGCAGCTTTGGGACGACTAACTATGGCTACACCTTC
NA	TRBV27	once	TRBJ2-7	CASSNRVEQYF	TGTGCCAGCAGTAACAGGGTTGAGCAGTACTTC